The 6 T cell receptor beta chains reported below all come from one sample, sequenced in a study of shared clonotypes between healthy human individuals. The data were produced by immunoSEQ multiplex PCR, yet TCRdb's version contains in-frame clones alone and is incomplete. The sample contains approximately 1,500,000 clones, 95% to 97% of which appear only once. What was sequenced was naive CD4+ T cells sorted from blood. The subset denotes: CD45RA+ positively selected. These receptors came from a man in his thirties or forties in good health.

V is TRBV5-5 and J is TRBJ2-7, with 8 bases aligning to TRBD2. The CDR3 covers 16 residues. Per the germline V gene, CDR1 is SGHKS and CDR2 is YYEKEE (reference sequence). After removal of 4 bases from V and 5 bases from J, the junction contained 14 bases not matched to a gene. The CDR3 nucleotides read TGTGCCAGCAGCCCGTGGGGACTAGGACCTCGACACGAGCAGTACTTC. Translating gives CASSPWGLGPRHEQYF.

The chain couples TRBV5-1 to TRBJ1-4, with 10 bases identical to TRBD1. The CDR3 length is 16 residues. Germline V gene lookup returns CDR1 SGHRS and CDR2 YFSETQ. The J segment lost 4 bases and the V segment lost 1 base, leaving 4 bases of the junction unmatched. The DNA of the CDR3 is TGCGCCAGCAGCTTGTTTGGGACAGGGGATAATGAAAAACTGTTTTTT. Its protein product is CASSLFGTGDNEKLFF.

CDR3 sequence reads: CASSLDAWTWAFF. The CDR3 nucleotides are TGTGCCAGCAGCTTAGATGCATGGACTTGGGCTTTCTTT. The chain joins TRBV11-2 to TRBJ1-1; no clear D gene. The CDR3 loop spans 13 amino acids. Trimming removed 0 bases at V and 11 bases at J, with 13 bases between. Germline V gives CDR1 SGHAT, CDR2 FQNNGV.

The J gene is TRBJ2-7, the V gene TRBV20-1, with D maybe TRBD1 (5 bases). The CDR3 is made up of 11 amino acids. Germline V CDR1 and CDR2: DFQATT, SNEGSKA (reference sequence). The ends were cut back, 4 bases at V and 2 bases at J, with 6 bases in the middle. The DNA for the CDR3 is TGCAGTGCTAAACAGGCCTACGAGCAGTACTTC. It codes for CSAKQAYEQYF.

V gene TRBV27 combines with J gene TRBJ2-6; the D is unclear. CDR1 MNHEY and CDR2 SMNVEV come from the germline V gene (reference sequence). Trimming removed 2 bases from V and 0 bases from J, with 14 bases in between. The CDR3 consists of 18 residues. The CDR3 bases are TGTGCCAGCAGTTTAATCCCTCCAAGTACCTCTGGGGCCAACGTCCTGACTTTC. This translates into CASSLIPPSTSGANVLTF.

V and J are TRBV10-1 and TRBJ2-1; 7 bases align to TRBD2. Germline CDR1 is WNHNN and CDR2 is SYGVQD (reference sequence). CDR3 length equals 12 residues. Losses at the gene ends were 4 bases for V and 8 bases for J; bases not matched to a gene: 2. The CDR3 here is CASSAGGYEQFF. As DNA, the CDR3 is TGCGCCAGCAGTGCGGGGGGATATGAGCAGTTCTTC.